A single T cell receptor beta chain is shown here with its context. The data stem from a study of blood T cell repertoires in COVID-19. Turning to the study itself: Cohort 3 recovery required two negative PCRs, clearance, or symptom resolution.

Assay used: immunoSEQ multiplex PCR; TCRdb lists only in-frame clones, some missing. There are approximately 240,000 clones in the sample; about 86% occur only once, and approximately 3% lies in the top ten. The sample comprised PBMCs or T cells enriched from blood (not recorded which). This receptor was taken from a woman aged 45-60 years in a cohort exposed to, infected with or recovered from COVID-19 (not recorded which).

CDR3 loop: CASSIAANTGELFF. CDR3 DNA: TGCGCCAGCAGCATTGCGGCGAACACCGGGGAGCTGTTTTTT. This sequence joins TRBV5-1 and TRBJ2-2; no clear D gene. V lost 4 bases, J lost 0 bases, and 7 bases lay in between. CDR1 SGHRS and CDR2 YFSETQ come from the germline V gene. The CDR3 spans 14 residues.